What follows are 28 T cell receptor beta chains derived from one specimen sequenced in a study of blood T cell dynamics during melanoma immunotherapy. Only in-frame clones appear in the TCRdb table, and some are missing; sequencing was by immunoSEQ multiplex PCR. This table has fewer than 30,000 clones, approximately 80% appearing once. Sample time point: week 3, after first cycle of checkpoint inhibitor. The sample in question was blood, obtained from a patient treated with checkpoint blockade. The source of these receptors is a human donor with melanoma.

This clone was detected a few times. CDR3 sequence (DNA): TGTGCCTCGTGGAACCTTCTCTCTGGAAACACCATATATTTT. Its protein is CASWNLLSGNTIYF. The chain has TRBV28 and TRBJ1-3; no clear D. Trimming pared 11 bases from V and 0 bases from J, leaving 14 bases between. The germline CDR1 and CDR2 sequences are MDHEN and SYDVKM. This CDR3 spans 14 amino acids.

V gene TRBV6-1 combines with J gene TRBJ1-2; a possible D gene is TRBD1 (5 bases). Trimming stripped 4 bases from V and 6 bases from J, with 15 bases between. CDR3 length: 14 amino acids. In germline, CDR1 is MNHNS, CDR2 SASEGT. Here the CDR3 reads CASSGDFLTDGYTF. CDR3 bases: TGTGCCAGCAGTGGGGACTTCTTGACGGATGGCTACACCTTC.

The J gene is TRBJ1-5, the V gene TRBV10-3; a weak D match, TRBD1 (5 bases). The V end lost 7 bases, the J end lost 4 bases, and 11 bases lay between the germline ends. CDR3 length: 13 amino acids. Germline V gene sequence: CDR1 ENHRY, CDR2 SYGVKD. The CDR3 DNA sequence: TGTGCCATCAAGACAGAAGCTAATCAGCCCCAGCATTTT. This gives the protein CAIKTEANQPQHF.

J is TRBJ1-4 and V is TRBV2; D unclear. Germline V gene data show CDR1 as SNHLY and CDR2 as FYNNEI. The V gene lost 3 bases and the J gene lost 5 bases, with 10 bases spanning the gap. CDR3 length: 14 residues. The CDR3 is CASSEDPANEKLFF. CDR3 DNA sequence: TGTGCCAGCAGTGAGGACCCGGCGAATGAAAAACTGTTTTTT.

The chain uses TRBV7-6 and TRBJ1-3, with D perhaps matching TRBD1 (6 bases). The ends were cut back, 0 bases at V and 7 bases at J, with 13 bases in the middle. This CDR3 has 15 amino acids. Germline-derived CDR1 and CDR2 are SGHVS and FNYEAQ. DNA for the CDR3: TGTGCCAGCAGCTTAGCGCTGGCAGGGGCGAACACCATATATTTT. Translated: CASSLALAGANTIYF.

This chain connects TRBV6-4 to TRBJ2-7; the D gene could be TRBD1 or TRBD2 (5 bases each). This CDR3 is 15 amino acids long. Germline CDR1 MRHNA, CDR2 SNTAGT. V was clipped by 0 bases and J by 6 bases, with 15 bases between them. The CDR3 coding sequence is TGTGCCAGCAGTGACTCTGGGGGATCCTCTCGCGAGCAGTACTTC. Protein sequence: CASSDSGGSSREQYF.

This clone was observed a few times. V usage is TRBV7-2 and J usage is TRBJ2-3; 8 positions match TRBD2. Germline CDR1 SGHTA, CDR2 FQGNSA. The CDR3 runs to 16 residues. Trimming removed 5 bases from V and 5 bases from J; junction bases left unmatched: 12. CDR3 region: CASSARWREALDTQYF. The CDR3 DNA is TGTGCCAGCAGCGCTAGGTGGCGGGAGGCCCTAGATACGCAGTATTTT.

The chain couples TRBV6-1 to TRBJ1-6; 9 bases fit TRBD1. J gave up 7 bases and V 7 bases, and 8 bases lay outside the gene matches. CDR1 MNHNS and CDR2 SASEGT come from the germline V gene. This CDR3 has 15 residues. The CDR3 DNA is TGTGCCAGCACCACAGGGGGCGCTGGGAATTCACCCCTCCACTTT. Translating it yields CASTTGGAGNSPLHF.

The chain recombines TRBV6-1 with TRBJ2-7, with TRBD1 matching over 9 bases. This CDR3 has 15 residues. Germline loops: CDR1 MNHNS, CDR2 SASEGT. Trimming cost V 2 bases and J 6 bases; bases outside gene matches: 8. The CDR3 sequence: CASSEILDRGVEQYF. The CDR3 DNA follows: TGTGCCAGCAGTGAAATACTGGACAGGGGTGTCGAGCAGTACTTC.

This chain links TRBV7-9 with TRBJ2-7; a weak D match, TRBD1 (5 bases). CDR1 and CDR2 (germline): SEHNR, FQNEAQ (reference sequence). Trimming left V 5 bases short and J 1 base short, with 21 bases between. This CDR3 has 17 residues. Here the CDR3 reads CASSPGPSRVESYEQYF. The DNA for the CDR3 is TGTGCCAGCAGCCCCGGGCCCAGCAGGGTCGAGTCCTACGAGCAGTACTTC.

The J gene is TRBJ2-3, the V gene TRBV7-3, with TRBD1 matching over 7 bases. V gave up 5 bases and J gave up 0 bases; unmatched junction bases: 5. Germline CDR1 is SGHTA and CDR2 is FQGTGA. The CDR3 is made up of 15 amino acids. This CDR3 reads CASSVLGQSTDTQYF. CDR3 DNA: TGTGCCAGCAGCGTCCTGGGACAGAGCACAGATACGCAGTATTTT.

The rearrangement joins TRBV7-9 to TRBJ1-1, with TRBD1 matching 7 bases. Germline V gene data show CDR1 as SEHNR and CDR2 as FQNEAQ (reference sequence). The CDR3 runs 16 residues. The ends lost 2 bases at V and 0 bases at J; junction bases unmatched: 6. The CDR3 DNA is TGTGCCAGCAGCTTACCGACAGGGCACATGAACACTGAAGCTTTCTTT. Amino acid sequence: CASSLPTGHMNTEAFF.

The chain combines TRBV25-1 with TRBJ1-2; the D is unclear. The ends were cut back, 5 bases at V and 0 bases at J, with 7 bases in the middle. CDR1 is MGHDK, CDR2 SYGVNS, per germline. CDR3 length equals 13 residues. The DNA for the CDR3 is TGTGCCAGCAGTCCCCCTACTAACTATGGCTACACCTTC. It is translated as CASSPPTNYGYTF.

The rearrangement uses TRBV5-4 and TRBJ2-7, with D maybe TRBD1 (7 bases). Germline-derived CDR1 and CDR2 are SGHNT and YYREEE (reference sequence). The ends were cut back, 9 bases at V and 5 bases at J, with 21 bases in the middle. The CDR3 totals 14 residues. CDR3 sequence (DNA): TGTGCCACCAGAAGGGGAGGACAGGATCACGAGCAGTACTTC. Amino acid sequence: CATRRGGQDHEQYF.

The chain joins TRBV7-9 to TRBJ2-3; D gene ambiguous. The CDR3 runs 10 residues. Germline V lookup: CDR1 SEHNR, CDR2 FQNEAQ (reference sequence). V was shortened by 8 bases and J by 6 bases, with 6 bases between the two germline ends. This CDR3 reads CASEMDTQYF. CDR3 nucleotide sequence: TGTGCCAGCGAGATGGATACGCAGTATTTT.

This rearrangement joins TRBV18 to TRBJ2-4; perhaps TRBD1 as D (5 bases). Germline V gene sequence: CDR1 KGHSH, CDR2 LQKENI. V gave up 3 bases and J gave up 6 bases, with 9 bases separating them. CDR3 size: 13 residues. In DNA, the CDR3 is TGTGCCAGCTCACCTTTTCAGGGAAACATTCAGTACTTC. As protein: CASSPFQGNIQYF.

The chain links TRBV10-1 to TRBJ2-7; perhaps TRBD2 as D (6 bases). The CDR3 is 14 residues long. CDR1 and CDR2 (germline): WNHNN, SYGVQD (reference sequence). Trimming took off 3 bases at V and 5 bases at J, with 14 bases between the two ends. The CDR3, as DNA: TGCGCCAGCAGTGATGGAGGGGTTCGAAACGAGCAGTACTTC. Protein: CASSDGGVRNEQYF.

This clone was seen once. The V gene is TRBV11-2, the J gene TRBJ2-7, with TRBD1 matching over 10 bases. The ends lost 4 bases at V and 4 bases at J; junction bases unmatched: 10. CDR1 SGHAT and CDR2 FQNNGV come from the germline V gene. The CDR3 extends over 16 amino acids. The CDR3 region has the DNA TGTGCCAGCAGCTCAGCCGACAGGGGGCTCGATTACGAGCAGTACTTC. This translates into CASSSADRGLDYEQYF.

This clone was counted a single time. V usage is TRBV6-4 and J usage is TRBJ2-1; 9 bases match TRBD1. The trim removed 0 bases at V and 3 bases at J, leaving 0 bases unmatched. The CDR3 contains 15 residues. Per the germline V gene, CDR1 is MRHNA and CDR2 is SNTAGT. The CDR3 bases are TGTGCCAGCAGTGACTCGACAGGGGGCTACAATGAGCAGTTCTTC. Its translation is CASSDSTGGYNEQFF.

V usage is TRBV27 and J usage is TRBJ2-7; the D is unclear. V gave up 2 bases and J gave up 2 bases, with 7 bases separating them. The germline gives CDR1 MNHEY, CDR2 SMNVEV (reference sequence). The CDR3 totals 13 residues. The CDR3 sequence is CASSLRAAYEQYF. As DNA, the CDR3 is TGTGCCAGCAGTTTACGGGCCGCCTACGAGCAGTACTTC.

The chain joins TRBV10-2 to TRBJ1-3; no clear D. Trimming removed 7 bases from V and 0 bases from J, with 4 bases in between. The CDR3 spans 12 residues. Germline assignment: CDR1 WSHSY and CDR2 SAAADI. In DNA, the CDR3 is TGCGCCAGCACGGCCTCTGGAAACACCATATATTTT. Its translation is CASTASGNTIYF.

The chain carries TRBV7-2 and TRBJ2-5; 11 bases line up with TRBD2. V lost 3 bases to trimming and J lost 2 bases; unmatched junction nucleotides: 5. Per the germline V gene, CDR1 is SGHTA and CDR2 is FQGNSA. This CDR3 has 16 residues. The chain's CDR3 is CASSFTGTSGQETQYF. CDR3 sequence (DNA): TGTGCCAGCAGCTTTACCGGGACTAGCGGACAAGAGACCCAGTACTTC.

V and J are TRBV28 and TRBJ1-5; D call uncertain. Trimming pared 6 bases from V and 0 bases from J, leaving 9 bases between. CDR3 length: 14 amino acids. Germline lookup yields CDR1 MDHEN and CDR2 SYDVKM. The CDR3 DNA reads as TGTGCCAGCAGCACGGAGCCTAGCAATCAGCCCCAGCATTTT. It encodes CASSTEPSNQPQHF.

The chain employs TRBV7-8 and TRBJ2-5; D is undetermined. Trimming left V 5 bases short and J 4 bases short, with 20 bases between. The CDR3 is 16 residues long. The germline V gene has CDR1 SGHVS and CDR2 FQNEAQ. CDR3 bases: TGTGCCAGCAGCCGAGGCGCCGGATGGGGTGGAGAGACCCAGTACTTC. As protein: CASSRGAGWGGETQYF.

The rearrangement links TRBV6-6 to TRBJ1-5, with 8 nucleotides matching TRBD1. The CDR3 has 15 amino acids. Looked up from germline, CDR1 is MNHNY and CDR2 is SVGAGI (reference sequence). V lost 5 bases, J lost 6 bases, and 9 bases stayed unmatched. The CDR3 spells CASSDQGAGSQPQHF. The DNA for the CDR3 is TGTGCCAGCAGTGATCAGGGGGCTGGGAGTCAGCCCCAGCATTTT.

This clone has just one count. The chain couples TRBV5-5 to TRBJ1-2; 9 positions match TRBD1. V was clipped by 3 bases and J by 4 bases; unmatched bases: 4. CDR1 and CDR2 from the germline V gene are SGHKS and YYEKEE (reference sequence). The CDR3 covers 14 residues. The CDR3 reads CASSSGTGSYGYTF. CDR3 in DNA: TGTGCCAGCAGCTCGGGGACAGGGAGCTATGGCTACACCTTC.

The rearrangement links TRBV6-5 to TRBJ2-2, with TRBD2 matching over 9 bases. J gave up 4 bases and V 2 bases, and 5 bases lay outside the gene matches. CDR3 length: 16 amino acids. Germline lookup yields CDR1 MNHEY and CDR2 SVGAGI. The CDR3 spells CASSYQAGGFTGELFF. As DNA, the CDR3 is TGTGCCAGCAGTTACCAAGCGGGGGGCTTCACCGGGGAGCTGTTTTTT.

The V gene is TRBV2, the J gene TRBJ2-6; D is unresolved. The CDR3 has 15 residues. In germline, CDR1 is SNHLY, CDR2 FYNNEI. Trimming left V 5 bases short and J 1 base short, with 9 bases between. CDR3 in amino acids: CASSRILSGANVLTF. The CDR3 nucleotides are TGTGCCAGCAGTCGGATTCTATCTGGGGCCAACGTCCTGACTTTC.